The 26 T cell receptor beta chains listed next were all sequenced from one sample in a study of Ad26.COV2.S vaccination and SARS-CoV-2 variants. The assay was immunoSEQ multiplex PCR, and TCRdb's table has in-frame clones only and misses some. The table lists hundreds of thousands of clones, about 90% of them singletons. Sample treatment: 15 to 20 received Ad26.COV2.S at low or high dose, single or two shots; about five received placebo; per-sample allocation not given. At day 63 after the first vaccine or placebo injection, samples were drawn. Sample: peripheral blood, taken in a trial of Ad26.COV2.S vaccine versus placebo. All receptors derive from a person aged 18-60 years who received the Ad26.COV2.S COVID-19 vaccine or a placebo.

The rearrangement joins TRBV2 to TRBJ1-1; D gene uncertain. The V end was cut by 6 bases, the J end by 5 bases, with 19 bases between. The germline V gene has CDR1 SNHLY and CDR2 FYNNEI. The CDR3 loop spans 15 amino acids. CDR3 bases: TGTGCCAGCAGACAAATCCGGGCGGCGGGTACTGAAGCTTTCTTT. Protein sequence: CASRQIRAAGTEAFF.

The chain combines TRBV15 with TRBJ2-5; the D gene is possibly TRBD2 (5 bases). Germline CDR1 is LNHNV and CDR2 is YYDKDF (reference sequence). V dropped 0 bases and J dropped 5 bases, with 10 bases sitting between them. The CDR3 is 14 amino acids. The chain's CDR3 is CATSRDTGYETQYF. The CDR3 nucleotides are TGTGCCACCAGCAGAGATACGGGGTACGAGACCCAGTACTTC.

J is TRBJ2-7 and V is TRBV4-3; D may be TRBD2 (6 bases). V lost 0 bases and J 6 bases, leaving 12 bases between the germline ends. Germline assignment: CDR1 LGHNA and CDR2 YSLEER. The CDR3 is 14 residues long. CDR3 bases: TGCGCCAGCAGCCAAGATTGGGACGGGGGCGAGCAGTACTTC. This sequence encodes CASSQDWDGGEQYF.

The chain employs TRBV19 and TRBJ2-7, with D hard to call. CDR3 size: 14 residues. Trimming shortened V by 5 bases and J by 1 base, and 12 bases separated the two germline ends. Germline CDR1 reads LNHDA; CDR2 reads SQIVND (reference sequence). The CDR3 is CASSAIGFSYEQYF. The CDR3 DNA follows: TGTGCCAGTAGTGCCATCGGGTTTTCCTACGAGCAGTACTTC.

This chain links TRBV29-1 with TRBJ2-5, with D uncertain. The CDR3 totals 12 residues. Trimming cost V 4 bases and J 5 bases, with 11 bases left between them. Germline lookup yields CDR1 SQVTM and CDR2 ANQGSEA. CDR3: CSVGGPVETQYF. CDR3 nucleotides: TGCAGCGTTGGGGGTCCAGTGGAGACCCAGTACTTC.

This clone was picked up a small number of times. V gene TRBV5-6 combines with J gene TRBJ1-4; D is possibly TRBD1 (6 bases). Trimming shortened V by 6 bases and J by 5 bases, and 14 bases separated the two germline ends. CDR3 size: 14 residues. The germline V gene encodes CDR1 SGHDT and CDR2 YYEEEE. The CDR3 sequence: CASNRGRGNEKLFF. CDR3 sequence (DNA): TGTGCCAGCAACCGGGGGAGGGGGAATGAAAAACTGTTTTTT. Looking up the rest from reference TRBV5-6 and TRBJ1-4 gives the full variable domain: DAGVTQSPTHLIKTRGQQVTLRCSPKSGHDTVSWYQQALGQGPQFIFQYYEEEERQRGNFPDRFSGHQFPNYSSELNVNALLLGDSALYLCASNRGRGNEKLFFGSGTQLSVL.

This chain's CDR3 is CASSLGQGADIQYF. The DNA of the CDR3 is TGCGCCAGCAGCTTGGGGCAGGGGGCAGACATTCAGTACTTC. The V gene is TRBV5-1, the J gene TRBJ2-4; TRBD1 matches 8 bases. From germline, CDR1 is SGHRS and CDR2 YFSETQ. This CDR3 spans 14 amino acids. Germline trimming cut 0 bases from V and 8 bases from J; bases unmatched to any gene: 4. Full variable domain (remainder filled in from reference TRBV5-1 and TRBJ2-4): KAGVTQTPRYLIKTRGQQVTLSCSPISGHRSVSWYQQTPGQGLQFLFEYFSETQRNKGNFPGRFSGRQFSNSRSEMNVSTLELGDSALYLCASSLGQGADIQYFGAGTRLSVL.

The CDR3 sequence: CASSVGTSGIETQYF. The CDR3 nucleotides are TGTGCCAGCAGCGTGGGGACTAGCGGGATAGAGACCCAGTACTTC. The rearrangement joins TRBV9 to TRBJ2-5; 13 bases are shared with TRBD2. V was pared by 2 bases and J by 4 bases, with 2 bases of the junction left unmatched. Per germline, CDR1 SGDLS and CDR2 YYNGEE. The CDR3 loop spans 15 amino acids. Drawing the rest from reference TRBV9 and TRBJ2-5, the complete variable domain is DSGVTQTPKHLITATGQRVTLRCSPRSGDLSVYWYQQSLDQGLQFLIQYYNGEERAKGNILERFSAQQFPDLHSELNLSSLELGDSALYFCASSVGTSGIETQYFGPGTRLLVL.

The chain has TRBV19 and TRBJ2-1; 7 bases are shared with TRBD2. The germline gives CDR1 LNHDA, CDR2 SQIVND (reference sequence). The V segment lost 9 bases and the J segment 0 bases; nucleotides outside the gene matches: 11. This CDR3 contains 16 residues. This CDR3 is CASRGGPSGSYNEQFF. The DNA for the CDR3 is TGTGCCAGCCGAGGAGGCCCTAGCGGCTCCTACAATGAGCAGTTCTTC.

This chain links TRBV3-1 (or the pseudogene TRBV3-2) with TRBJ1-5, with D unresolved. This CDR3 has 14 residues. V was cut by 0 bases and J by 3 bases, with 6 bases left in between. Per germline, CDR1 LGHDT and CDR2 YNNKEL (reference sequence). This CDR3 reads CASSQDIVNQPQHF. The CDR3 DNA sequence: TGTGCCAGCAGCCAAGATATAGTCAATCAGCCCCAGCATTTT.

This clone showed up just once. V and J are TRBV24-1 and TRBJ2-3; the D gene is possibly TRBD1 (5 bases). V lost 6 bases, J lost 2 bases, and 11 bases lay in between. The germline gives CDR1 KGHDR, CDR2 SFDVKD. The CDR3 is made up of 14 amino acids. CDR3 residues: CATSSPGPTDTQYF. CDR3 sequence (DNA): TGTGCCACCAGTTCGCCAGGGCCCACAGATACGCAGTATTTT.

The chain uses TRBV7-2 and TRBJ2-1; possibly TRBD2 for D (6 bases). CDR3 length: 13 residues. Germline V gives CDR1 SGHTA, CDR2 FQGNSA. The V end lost 4 bases, the J end lost 4 bases, and 8 bases lay between the germline ends. CDR3 protein: CASSSGGYNEQFF. The DNA of the CDR3 is TGTGCCAGCAGCTCCGGGGGTTACAATGAGCAGTTCTTC.

The V and J genes are TRBV28 and TRBJ1-6, with 9 bases lining up with TRBD1. CDR1 is MDHEN and CDR2 is SYDVKM in the germline V gene. Trimming removed 6 bases from V and 10 bases from J; junction bases left unmatched: 4. The CDR3 loop spans 13 amino acids. In DNA form, the CDR3 reads TGTGCCAGCAGCACAACAGGGGGCTCACCCCTCCACTTT. It codes for CASSTTGGSPLHF.

This chain connects TRBV6-5 to TRBJ2-3; D gene uncertain. Trimming pared 2 bases from V and 6 bases from J, leaving 9 bases between. CDR1 is MNHEY and CDR2 is SVGAGI in the germline V gene. CDR3 size: 13 residues. CDR3 loop: CASSYASSDTQYF. CDR3 sequence (DNA): TGTGCCAGCAGTTACGCCAGTAGTGATACGCAGTATTTT.

The CDR3: CASSQYNSMAEAFF. The CDR3 DNA is TGCGCCAGCAGTCAATACAACAGCATGGCTGAAGCTTTCTTT. The chain uses TRBV23-1 and TRBJ1-1; unclear D gene. TRBV23-1 is known as an ORF, though its function is uncertain. V lost 1 base, J lost 6 bases, and 12 bases lay in between. The CDR3 extends over 14 amino acids.

The gene calls are TRBV6-2 or TRBV6-3 and TRBJ2-3; possibly TRBD2 for D (5 bases). The germline V gene encodes CDR1 MNHEY and CDR2 SVGEGT. The V end was cut by 5 bases, the J end by 8 bases, with 17 bases between. This CDR3 has 14 residues. The CDR3 spells CASSPGVEEGTQYF. CDR3 nucleotide sequence: TGTGCCAGCAGTCCCGGGGTAGAAGAAGGTACGCAGTATTTT.

The V and J genes are TRBV15 and TRBJ1-3; 11 bases align to TRBD1. The CDR3 spans 15 residues. V lost 3 bases to trimming and J lost 4 bases; unmatched junction nucleotides: 2. Germline CDR1 is LNHNV and CDR2 is YYDKDF (reference sequence). The CDR3 is CATSRDRGPGNTIYF. The CDR3 nucleotides are TGTGCCACCAGCAGGGACAGGGGGCCCGGAAACACCATATATTTT.

This chain connects TRBV12-3 or TRBV12-4 to TRBJ1-4, with D unclear. Trimming took 6 bases from V and 5 from J, leaving 4 bases between them. CDR3 size: 11 residues. CDR3 loop: CASRSNEKLFF. CDR3 in DNA: TGTGCCAGCAGGTCAAATGAAAAACTGTTTTTT.

This chain connects TRBV30 to TRBJ2-5, with unresolved D. The V end was cut by 4 bases, the J end by 6 bases, with 6 bases between. Germline V gives CDR1 GTSNPN, CDR2 SVGIG (reference sequence). This CDR3 is 10 amino acids long. In DNA, the CDR3 is TGTGCCTGGAAGACGAAGACCCAGTACTTC. Translated, it gives CAWKTKTQYF.

The chain couples TRBV20-1 to TRBJ2-3; 9 nucleotides match TRBD2. This CDR3 is 17 amino acids long. Per the germline V gene, CDR1 is DFQATT and CDR2 is SNEGSKA (reference sequence). Losses at the gene ends were 3 bases for V and 2 bases for J; bases not matched to a gene: 12. CDR3 in amino acids: CSASEITLAGITDTQYF. In DNA form, the CDR3 reads TGCAGTGCTAGTGAGATTACGCTAGCGGGGATCACAGATACGCAGTATTTT.

This sequence joins TRBV11-3 and TRBJ2-5; D is uncertain. The CDR3 has 13 residues. The germline V gene encodes CDR1 SGHNT and CDR2 YENEEA. Trimming pared 5 bases from V and 3 bases from J, leaving 10 bases between. Here the CDR3 reads CASSPHEKETQYF. Written as DNA, the CDR3 is TGTGCCAGCAGCCCGCACGAGAAAGAGACCCAGTACTTC.

CDR3 sequence reads: CASSSGRQGNTEAFF. For the CDR3, the DNA is TGTGCCAGCAGCTCAGGACGGCAGGGGAACACTGAAGCTTTCTTT. J is TRBJ1-1 and V is TRBV3-1 (or the pseudogene TRBV3-2); tentatively, D is TRBD1 (5 bases). Trimming left V 5 bases short and J 1 base short, with 14 bases between. Germline loops: CDR1 LGHDT, CDR2 YNNKEL (reference sequence). The CDR3 is 15 amino acids.

This clone was detected once. This rearrangement joins TRBV7-8 to TRBJ2-2, with D hard to call. CDR3 length: 12 amino acids. Germline CDR1 is SGHVS and CDR2 is FQNEAQ. Trimming removed 5 bases at V and 11 bases at J, with 12 bases between. CDR3: CASSRNPGELFF. In nucleotides, the CDR3 is TGTGCCAGCAGCCGAAACCCAGGCGAGCTGTTTTTT.

V usage is TRBV10-3 and J usage is TRBJ1-2; 7 bases agree with TRBD1. The CDR3 has 15 residues. The germline V gene has CDR1 ENHRY and CDR2 SYGVKD. V dropped 1 base and J dropped 4; count of bases not matched to a gene: 6. The CDR3 region is CAISEFKTGSYGYTF. The CDR3 DNA reads TGTGCCATCAGTGAGTTCAAGACAGGGAGCTATGGCTACACCTTC.

The chain employs TRBV2 and TRBJ2-6; D is uncertain. Trimming cost V 5 bases and J 0 bases, with 5 bases left between them. CDR1 is SNHLY, CDR2 FYNNEI, per germline. CDR3 length: 14 amino acids. The CDR3, as DNA: TGTGCCAGCAGTCCGTTCTCTGGGGCCAACGTCCTGACTTTC. This gives the protein CASSPFSGANVLTF. The complete variable domain, with remaining parts taken from reference TRBV2 and TRBJ2-6, reads EPEVTQTPSHQVTQMGQEVILRCVPISNHLYFYWYRQILGQKVEFLVSFYNNEISEKSEIFDDQFSVERPDGSNFTLKIRSTKLEDSAMYFCASSPFSGANVLTFGAGSRLTVL.

The rearrangement uses TRBV7-9 and TRBJ1-2, with D possibly matching TRBD1 (5 bases). The CDR3 runs to 15 residues. Trimming shortened V by 4 bases and J by 5 bases, and 17 bases separated the two germline ends. Germline values: CDR1 SEHNR, CDR2 FQNEAQ (reference sequence). This chain's CDR3 is CASSSVRWGRYGYTF. CDR3 coding DNA: TGTGCCAGCAGCTCCGTTAGATGGGGGAGATATGGCTACACCTTC.